Below, one T cell receptor (beta chain) is given with its context. Its antigen is not identified. This sample was taken from a study of radiation and T cells in renal cell carcinoma. Study results and caveats: Top tumor clonotypes rose in blood 2 weeks post-radiation, then contracted. Baseline intratumoral clonotype presence is unknown without pretreatment biopsies.

Using immunoSEQ multiplex PCR, the repertoire was profiled, and TCRdb retains in-frame clones only, with some absent. The data show about 130,000 clones, with 70% to 90% seen just once and 12% held by the top ten. Trimming cost V 4 bases and J 4 bases; bases outside gene matches: 5. The CDR3 is made up of 13 amino acids. Germline-derived CDR1 and CDR2 are SGHRS and YFSETQ. Time point here: baseline pretreatment blood. Treatment of the sample: 15 Gy SBRT to primary tumor, nephrectomy 4 weeks later. Serial blood draws occurred at baseline and 2 and 4 weeks post-SBRT. The origin of this receptor is a woman in her fifties or sixties with renal cell carcinoma. This chain links TRBV5-1 with TRBJ2-7; TRBD1 matches at 7 bases. The material sequenced was blood, taken from a patient whose treatment included radiotherapy and nephrectomy. CDR3: CASSPGTVYEQYF. The CDR3 DNA reads as TGCGCCAGCAGCCCGGGGACAGTATACGAGCAGTACTTC.